The rows below give T cell receptor beta chains drawn from one sample of a study of T cell changes during pregnancy in multiple sclerosis. The assay was immunoSEQ multiplex PCR, and TCRdb's table has in-frame clones only and misses some. The sample shows around 110,000 clones, roughly 89% of them seen only once. The material sequenced was peripheral blood, taken before pregnancy. The receptor set was obtained from a female donor with multiple sclerosis, enrolled in a pregnancy study. The CDR3 runs from the conserved cysteine through the conserved F or W. The D gene is left open where the match is weak. Size tells how often a clone was seen (once, few, many) or the class of an expanded clone, and some rows leave it out.

TRBV28	TRBJ2-1	-	-	CASSQAASGNNEQFF	TGTGCCAGCAGTCAGGCGGCAAGCGGTAACAATGAGCAGTTCTTC
TRBV9	TRBJ1-4	-	once	CASSAAAGNNEKLFF	TGTGCCAGCAGCGCCGCGGCGGGGAATAATGAAAAACTGTTTTTT
TRBV25-1	TRBJ1-6	-	few	CASRDSSYNSPLHF	TGTGCCAGCCGAGATAGCTCCTATAATTCACCCCTCCACTTT
TRBV28	TRBJ1-4	TRBD1	-	CASSLQGASEKLFF	TGTGCCAGCAGCCTCCAGGGGGCCTCTGAAAAACTGTTTTTT
TRBV5-4	TRBJ2-2	-	-	CASSTAVERTGELFF	TGTGCCAGCAGCACCGCGGTCGAACGCACCGGGGAGCTGTTTTTT
TRBV6-5	TRBJ1-1	TRBD1	-	CASSYYTTGDNTEAFF	TGTGCCAGCAGTTACTATACGACAGGGGATAACACTGAAGCTTTCTTT
TRBV6-5	TRBJ2-1	-	-	CASSYSSPGIDEQFF	TGTGCCAGCAGTTACTCGAGTCCGGGGATCGATGAGCAGTTCTTC
TRBV28	TRBJ1-2	TRBD1	-	CASSGTGTGDHYGYTF	TGTGCCAGCAGTGGCACGGGGACAGGAGACCACTATGGCTACACCTTC
TRBV29-1	TRBJ2-2	TRBD2	-	CSVVSLAGTVNTGELFF	TGCAGCGTTGTCTCCCTAGCGGGGACTGTTAACACCGGGGAGCTGTTTTTT
TRBV29-1	TRBJ1-3	TRBD1	-	CSAAGQVGNTIYF	TGCAGCGCTGCGGGACAGGTTGGAAACACCATATATTTT
TRBV6-1	TRBJ2-1	-	once	CASSARRGNYNEQFF	TGTGCCAGCAGTGCCCGTAGAGGGAATTACAATGAGCAGTTCTTC
TRBV2	TRBJ1-1	TRBD1	few	CASGTATEAFF	TGTGCCAGCGGGACAGCCACTGAAGCTTTCTTT
TRBV7-9	TRBJ2-7	TRBD2	-	CASSSGGASRTLVYEQYF	TGTGCCAGCAGCTCCGGGGGGGCGAGTCGGACACTAGTCTACGAGCAGTACTTC
TRBV29-1	TRBJ2-6	TRBD1	-	CSDPGQGEFGANVLTF	TGCAGCGACCCGGGACAGGGGGAATTTGGGGCCAACGTCCTGACTTTC
TRBV6-5	TRBJ2-2	TRBD1	once	CASSLGTGVAGELFF	TGTGCCAGCAGTTTGGGGACAGGGGTTGCCGGGGAGCTGTTTTTT
TRBV2	TRBJ2-7	TRBD2	-	CASSVERESYEQYF	TGTGCCAGCAGTGTTGAGCGGGAGAGCTACGAGCAGTACTTC
TRBV18	TRBJ2-1	TRBD2	-	CASSPGLRTSDYNEQFF	TGTGCCAGCTCACCGGGTCTCCGGACTAGCGACTACAATGAGCAGTTCTTC
TRBV7-2	TRBJ2-5	TRBD2	-	CASSTTPGLAGPQETQYF	TGTGCCAGCAGCACAACCCCGGGACTAGCGGGACCCCAAGAGACCCAGTACTTC
TRBV6-6	TRBJ1-1	-	-	CASSYSGGVNTEAFF	TGTGCCAGCAGTTACTCTGGAGGGGTGAACACTGAAGCTTTCTTT
TRBV2	TRBJ1-2	-	-	CASRLLPGEVGYTF	TGTGCCAGCAGGTTATTACCGGGGGAGGTTGGCTACACCTTC
TRBV7-3	TRBJ1-2	-	-	CASSSRGSHGYTF	TGTGCCAGCAGCTCCAGAGGCAGTCATGGCTACACCTTC
TRBV27	TRBJ2-7	TRBD1	-	CASSFRDSSYEQYF	TGTGCCAGCAGTTTCCGGGACAGCTCCTACGAGCAGTACTTC
TRBV5-1	TRBJ1-6	TRBD1	-	CASSPGQGNSPLHF	TGCGCCAGCAGCCCCGGACAGGGGAATTCACCCCTCCACTTT
TRBV13	TRBJ2-3	-	-	CASSFPSTDTQYF	TGTGCCAGCAGCTTCCCTAGCACAGATACGCAGTATTTT
TRBV4-3	TRBJ2-3	TRBD2	-	CASSQDLGLAKVVAQYF	TGCGCCAGCAGCCAAGATCTGGGACTAGCTAAGGTGGTTGCGCAGTATTTT
TRBV2	TRBJ2-1	-	-	CASRASEIYNEQFF	TGTGCCAGCCGGGCTAGCGAGATATACAATGAGCAGTTCTTC
TRBV11-3	TRBJ1-2	-	-	CASSLTGHGYTF	TGTGCCAGCAGCTTGACAGGTCATGGCTACACCTTC
TRBV5-1	TRBJ1-3	-	-	CASSLNQGSGNTIYF	TGCGCCAGCAGCCTAAATCAGGGTTCTGGAAACACCATATATTTT
TRBV6-5	TRBJ1-3	-	-	CASSYPGHKSGNTIYF	TGTGCCAGCAGTTATCCGGGACACAAGTCCGGAAACACCATATATTTT
TRBV19	TRBJ1-1	-	-	CASSIITGHTNTEAFF	TGTGCCAGTAGTATAATAACGGGACACACGAACACTGAAGCTTTCTTT
TRBV2	TRBJ2-7	-	-	CASSENRDSYEQYF	TGTGCCAGCAGTGAAAACAGAGACTCCTACGAGCAGTACTTC
TRBV7-3	TRBJ1-4	-	-	CASSFRSGIGEKLFF	TGTGCCAGCAGCTTTCGATCAGGGATAGGTGAAAAACTGTTTTTT
TRBV6-5	TRBJ2-7	TRBD2	-	CASESGLAGGEEQYF	TGTGCCAGCGAGTCCGGACTAGCGGGAGGAGAGGAGCAGTACTTC
TRBV19	TRBJ1-1	TRBD1	-	CASSPWDRMNTEAFF	TGTGCCAGTAGTCCATGGGACAGAATGAACACTGAAGCTTTCTTT
TRBV29-1	TRBJ2-7	TRBD2	-	CSVGGSGEQYF	TGCAGCGTTGGCGGGAGTGGCGAGCAGTACTTC
TRBV7-2	TRBJ1-2	TRBD1	once	CASSLDPGQALSSYGYTF	TGTGCCAGCAGCTTAGATCCGGGACAGGCCCTCTCCAGCTATGGCTACACCTTC
TRBV18	TRBJ2-2	-	-	CASSPRGGANTGELFF	TGTGCCAGCTCACCCCGCGGAGGGGCGAACACCGGGGAGCTGTTTTTT
TRBV5-1	TRBJ2-2	-	-	CASMEGNTGELFF	TGCGCCAGCATGGAGGGGAACACCGGGGAGCTGTTTTTT
TRBV11-3	TRBJ2-1	-	-	CASSFGSGNEQFF	TGTGCCAGCAGCTTTGGTAGCGGCAATGAGCAGTTCTTC
TRBV2	TRBJ2-1	TRBD2	-	CASSPLAGGGEQFF	TGTGCCAGCAGTCCTCTAGCGGGGGGTGGTGAGCAGTTCTTC
TRBV7-3	TRBJ2-1	TRBD2	-	CASSSLAGGPANEQFF	TGTGCCAGCAGCTCCCTAGCGGGAGGGCCTGCTAATGAGCAGTTCTTC
TRBV10-3	TRBJ1-1	-	once	CAISVTGNTEAFF	TGTGCCATCAGTGTGACGGGGAACACTGAAGCTTTCTTT
TRBV11-2	TRBJ2-7	-	-	CASSLESSGTGEQYF	TGTGCCAGCAGCTTAGAATCTAGCGGGACAGGCGAGCAGTACTTC
TRBV2	TRBJ2-1	-	few	CASRRLVNNEQFF	TGTGCCAGCAGGAGACTAGTGAACAATGAGCAGTTCTTC
TRBV4-3	TRBJ1-5	TRBD1	-	CASSQDEGGGQPQHF	TGCGCCAGCAGCCAAGATGAAGGGGGCGGGCAGCCCCAGCATTTT
TRBV5-1	TRBJ2-1	TRBD2	-	CASSARLAANDNEQFF	TGCGCCAGCAGCGCGCGACTAGCGGCGAATGACAATGAGCAGTTCTTC
TRBV7-6	TRBJ2-7	TRBD2	once	CASSLGGTSGGYEQYF	TGTGCCAGCAGCTTAGGTGGGACTAGCGGGGGGTACGAGCAGTACTTC
TRBV7-2	TRBJ2-2	-	-	CASSPGAGELFF	TGTGCCAGCAGCCCGGGGGCCGGGGAGCTGTTTTTT
TRBV5-4	TRBJ2-7	-	-	CASSLEGVAYEQYF	TGTGCCAGCAGCTTGGAAGGGGTTGCCTACGAGCAGTACTTC
TRBV5-1	TRBJ2-3	TRBD2	-	CASSILRSSGVEDTQYF	TGCGCCAGCTCCATCCTCCGGTCTAGCGGGGTTGAAGATACGCAGTATTTT
TRBV4-1	TRBJ1-2	-	-	CASSQDPGGLNGYTF	TGCGCCAGCAGCCAAGATCCTGGGGGGTTAAATGGCTACACCTTC
TRBV5-1	TRBJ2-7	-	-	CASSLEGDFAYEQYF	TGCGCCAGCAGCTTGGAAGGGGATTTTGCCTACGAGCAGTACTTC
TRBV7-8	TRBJ2-7	TRBD1	-	CASSRTGGQFSYEQYF	TGTGCCAGCAGCCGGACAGGGGGCCAATTTTCCTACGAGCAGTACTTC
TRBV11-2	TRBJ1-5	-	-	CASSLDRGFNQPQHF	TGTGCCAGCAGCTTAGATAGGGGGTTCAATCAGCCCCAGCATTTT
TRBV2	TRBJ2-3	TRBD2	-	CATKLAGEGGGTDTQYF	TGTGCCACAAAACTAGCGGGGGAAGGGGGGGGCACAGATACGCAGTATTTT
TRBV28	TRBJ1-4	TRBD1	few	CASSRGQVEKLFF	TGTGCCAGCAGCAGGGGGCAGGTTGAAAAACTGTTTTTT
TRBV27	TRBJ2-1	TRBD1	-	CASRTGRYEQFF	TGTGCCAGCCGGACAGGGAGATATGAGCAGTTCTTC